The present TCR beta chain was sequenced within a study of T cells in Graves' hyperthyroidism and ophthalmopathy. This CDR3 contains 15 residues. Germline CDR1 reads MNHNS; CDR2 reads SASEGT. V was cut by 7 bases and J by 3 bases, with 19 bases left in between. Exclusion of a patient resulted from uncontrolled infection, other autoimmune disease, pregnancy or lactation. Overall study results and limits: Most thyroid clonotypes expanded above 0.001 were also detected in blood.

The CDR3 regions of TCR beta were amplified from RNA transcripts. TCR CDR3 regions were first amplified by RT-PCR with HTBI primers. TCRdb fed the multiplex PCR reads into MiXCR, producing one record per CDR3 protein. The data hold roughly 570,000 distinct CDR3 sequences, with roughly 50% observed a single time. Details on this clonotype: Antigen unknown.

The V call is TRBV6-1, the J call TRBJ2-7, with a weak D call TRBD1 (6 bases). Sequencing was performed on peripheral blood or thyroid tissue (not recorded which). This TCR came from an adult woman with Graves' disease, either hyperthyroidism or ophthalmopathy (not recorded which). The CDR3 DNA is TGTGCCAGCATCGAAGAGGGGGTTCCGGGCTACGAGCAGTACTTC. It encodes CASIEEGVPGYEQYF.